This T cell receptor (beta chain) appears in the sequencing data of a study of blood T cell repertoires in COVID-19. Study-wide background: The samples span acute and convalescent COVID-19 from the United States, Italy and Spain.

Recovered participants had two consecutive negative NP/OP PCR tests, healthcare professional clearance, or symptom resolution. Generated by immunoSEQ multiplex PCR, the TCRdb table keeps only in-frame clones and is missing some. The sample holds over 250,000 clones, approximately 86% seen once. Germline V gene lookup returns CDR1 MNHEY and CDR2 SVGAGI. V was clipped by 6 bases and J by 8 bases; unmatched bases: 8. The CDR3 sequence is 15 residues long. The chain recombines TRBV6-5 with TRBJ2-1, with TRBD2 identical over 12 bases. The source material was PBMCs or T cells enriched from blood (not recorded which). This receptor was identified in a woman aged 18 to 35 who had recovered from COVID-19. The CDR3 here is CASRDNGLAGYEQFF. The CDR3 nucleotides read TGTGCCAGCAGGGACAACGGACTAGCGGGGTATGAGCAGTTCTTC.